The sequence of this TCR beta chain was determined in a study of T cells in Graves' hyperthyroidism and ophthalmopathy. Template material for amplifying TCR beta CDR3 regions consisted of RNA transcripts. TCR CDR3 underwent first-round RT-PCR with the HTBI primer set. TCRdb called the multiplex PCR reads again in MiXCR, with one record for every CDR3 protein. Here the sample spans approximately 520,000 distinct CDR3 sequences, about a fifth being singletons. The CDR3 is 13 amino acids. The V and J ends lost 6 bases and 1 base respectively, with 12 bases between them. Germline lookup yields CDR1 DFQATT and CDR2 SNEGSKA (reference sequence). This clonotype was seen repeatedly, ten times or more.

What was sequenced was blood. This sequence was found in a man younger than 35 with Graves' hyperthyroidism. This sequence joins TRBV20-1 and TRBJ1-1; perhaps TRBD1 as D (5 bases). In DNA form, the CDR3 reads TGCAGTGCCCGGGACTGGGGGAACACTGAAGCTTTCTTT. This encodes CSARDWGNTEAFF.